This TCR beta chain was identified in a study of early T cells in non-severe SARS-CoV-2 infection. Overall study findings and caveats: Matching results from VDJdb favored anti-spike CD8 responses, leaving private and CD4 specificities undetected.

Tagging with unique molecular identifiers was applied to individual cDNA molecules. TCRdb passed the 5' RACE reads through MiXCR, listing each CDR3 protein once. The table records tens of thousands of distinct CDR3 sequences, under 7.5% of them present only once. This CDR3 region has 13 residues. In germline, CDR1 is SGHRS, CDR2 YFSETQ. V lost 4 bases and J lost 8; bases outside the gene matches: 3. About this clonotype: What it recognizes is unknown.

The clonotype was recovered from an adult who was a healthcare worker with PCR-confirmed SARS-CoV-2 infection or an uninfected control (not recorded which). The material was whole blood, obtained at baseline. The rearrangement links TRBV5-1 to TRBJ1-4; 9 nucleotides align to TRBD1. CDR3 loop: CASSGDRVEKLFF. CDR3 in DNA: TGCGCCAGCAGCGGGGACAGGGTAGAAAAACTGTTTTTT.